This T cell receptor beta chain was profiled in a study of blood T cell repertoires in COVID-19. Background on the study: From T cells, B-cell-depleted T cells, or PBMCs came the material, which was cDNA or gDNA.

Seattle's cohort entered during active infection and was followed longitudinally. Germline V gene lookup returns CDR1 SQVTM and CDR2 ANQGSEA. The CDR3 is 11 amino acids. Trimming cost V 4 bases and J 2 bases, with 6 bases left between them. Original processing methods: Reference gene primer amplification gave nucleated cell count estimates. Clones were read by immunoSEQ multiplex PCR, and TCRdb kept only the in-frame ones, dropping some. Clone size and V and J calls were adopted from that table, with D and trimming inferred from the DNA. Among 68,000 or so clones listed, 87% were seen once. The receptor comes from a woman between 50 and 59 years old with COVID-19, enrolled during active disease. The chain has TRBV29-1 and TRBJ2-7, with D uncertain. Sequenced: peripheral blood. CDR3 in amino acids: CSVGGAYEQYF. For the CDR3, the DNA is TGCAGCGTTGGTGGAGCCTACGAGCAGTACTTC.